This T cell receptor (beta chain) comes out of a study of T cell clonality in common variable immunodeficiency. Study results and caveats: T cell subpopulation sequencing would be needed to explain CVID clonality. TCRbeta clonality was increased in CVID versus healthy controls. Fewer TCRbeta clones were shared among CVID subjects than controls.

In germline, CDR1 is MGHRA, CDR2 YSYEKL. This CDR3 region has 15 residues. Trimming took off 2 bases at V and 7 bases at J, with 16 bases between the two ends. There are many counts of this clone. Its specificity is not known. The read gets to within 3 residues of the CDR3 end, and the germline J gene fills in the rest. The repertoire was sequenced with immunoSEQ multiplex PCR; TCRdb's copy has only in-frame clones and lacks some. This sample has 50,000 to 65,000 clones and no singletons, with around 0.84% in the ten largest. This clonotype was obtained from a person aged 18 to 75 in good health. Material for sequencing was peripheral blood mononuclear cells. This rearrangement joins TRBV4-1 to TRBJ2-3; perhaps TRBD2 as D (7 bases). The covered CDR3 bases are TGCGCCAGCAGCCAAACTGACCCGGGGGGCAATACG. Amino acid sequence: CASSQTDPGGNT. The whole CDR3 is CASSQTDPGGNTQYF.